These T cell receptor beta chains were read from a single sample in a study of cytomegalovirus exposure and HLA in healthy donors. The table came from immunoSEQ multiplex PCR; TCRdb's copy has only in-frame clones and leaves some out. The sample has about 190,000 clones; about nine tenths are singletons. The specimen was PBMCs. These TCRs come from a man between 25 and 39 years old in good health and CMV-seronegative. Both conserved end residues are part of each CDR3. Each record gives: V gene, J gene, CDR3 protein.

TRBV6-6	TRBJ1-1	CASSWTGFEAFF
TRBV28	TRBJ2-3	CASRAFQLAASTDTQYF
TRBV4-3	TRBJ2-1	CASSQDFTTVGNEQFF
TRBV6-1	TRBJ1-2	CASTGDRVYGYTF
TRBV11-2	TRBJ2-3	CASSLGPLAGGRADTQYF
TRBV29-1	TRBJ1-1	CSAEGSGNTEAFF
TRBV7-8	TRBJ2-2	CAIWTEAMGELFF
TRBV28	TRBJ1-4	CASRGDRGLFF
TRBV15	TRBJ1-2	CATRDTVGGLYGYTF
TRBV15	TRBJ2-3	CATSRGETSARAADTQYF
TRBV28	TRBJ1-5	CASLVTGSNQPQHF
TRBV4-2	TRBJ2-2	CASSQQTFLGGELFF
TRBV29-1	TRBJ1-6	CSVGQGRNSPLHF
TRBV19	TRBJ2-2	CASSRTGSLTGELFF
TRBV7-2	TRBJ1-2	CASSLTPGTGGGSHGYTF
TRBV7-9	TRBJ1-3	CASSLGEGSPGNTIYF
TRBV19	TRBJ2-7	CASSISRGNEQYF
TRBV19	TRBJ1-6	CASRDTYNSPLHF
TRBV11-2	TRBJ2-7	CASSLTGGGAYEQYF
TRBV6-6	TRBJ1-2	CASSSYRETYGYTF